One sample yielded the 27 T cell receptor beta chains listed below, sequenced in a study of blood T cell repertoires in COVID-19. Assay: immunoSEQ multiplex PCR; the TCRdb copy retains only in-frame clones and omits some. The data hold a few hundred thousand clones, with nearly 85% observed a single time. The material sequenced was peripheral blood. The receptors stem from a woman between 25 and 40 years old with COVID-19, enrolled during active disease.

The rearrangement uses TRBV3-1 (or the pseudogene TRBV3-2) and TRBJ2-4; tentatively, D is TRBD2 (5 bases). Germline assignment: CDR1 LGHDT and CDR2 YNNKEL (reference sequence). The CDR3 runs to 16 residues. V lost 4 bases, J lost 4 bases, and 17 bases lay in between. The CDR3: CASSPAAGSKKNIQYF. CDR3 bases: TGTGCCAGCAGCCCCGCGGCGGGCTCGAAAAAAAACATTCAGTACTTC.

In regard to this clone: One end of the junction is discordant with germline, which a read error may explain. CDR3 nucleotide sequence: TGTGCCAGCACCGTATTAGGACTTAACACAGATACGCAGTATTTT. Protein sequence: CASTVLGLNTDTQYF. The chain couples TRBV9 to TRBJ2-3; D is perhaps TRBD2 (5 bases). Germline CDR1 reads SGDLS; CDR2 reads YYNGEE. The CDR3 runs to 15 residues. The entire variable domain, with the rest obtained from reference TRBV9 and TRBJ2-3, is as follows: DSGVTQTPKHLITATGQRVTLRCSPRSGDLSVYWYQQSLDQGLQFLIQYYNGEERAKGNILERFSAQQFPDLHSELNLSSLELGDSALYFCASTVLGLNTDTQYFGPGTRLTVL.

V usage is TRBV19 and J usage is TRBJ1-4; TRBD1 agrees at 7 bases. In germline, CDR1 is LNHDA, CDR2 SQIVND (reference sequence). The CDR3 contains 15 residues. V trimming: 5 bases; J trimming: 1 base; junction bases outside the gene matches: 4. The CDR3, as DNA: TGTGCCAGTAGTGCGAACAGGGGAACTAATGAAAAACTGTTTTTT. This encodes CASSANRGTNEKLFF.

A few counts support this clone. V is TRBV18 and J is TRBJ2-7; weak D call: TRBD1 (7 bases). The V and J ends lost 8 bases and 7 bases respectively, with 15 bases between them. The CDR3 contains 12 residues. Germline V gene lookup returns CDR1 KGHSH and CDR2 LQKENI. The DNA for the CDR3 is TGTGCCAGCCCCTCAGGGGGGAGGGAGCAGTACTTC. It translates to CASPSGGREQYF.

The chain couples TRBV4-3 to TRBJ2-6; D possibly corresponds to TRBD2 (5 bases). V lost 0 bases and J lost 0, with 9 bases in between. CDR3 length: 17 residues. From germline, CDR1 is LGHNA and CDR2 YSLEER. This CDR3 reads CASSQDRSGSGANVLTF. CDR3 sequence (DNA): TGCGCCAGCAGCCAAGATCGGAGCGGCTCTGGGGCCAACGTCCTGACTTTC.

The chain has TRBV7-7 and TRBJ2-5; TRBD2 might be the D (5 bases). The V gene's germline CDR1 is SSHAT and CDR2 FNYEAQ (reference sequence). V lost 4 bases to trimming and J lost 5 bases, with 17 bases between them. The CDR3 length is 15 residues. CDR3 DNA: TGTGCCAGCAGCTCCTCGCGCGAGGGCTCGGAGACCCAGTACTTC. This codes for CASSSSREGSETQYF.

The chain combines TRBV18 with TRBJ1-3; D call uncertain. Germline V lookup: CDR1 KGHSH, CDR2 LQKENI. The CDR3 is made up of 14 amino acids. Trimming removed 5 bases at V and 4 bases at J, with 12 bases between. The chain's CDR3 is CASSFEGSGNTIYF. In DNA form, the CDR3 reads TGTGCCAGCTCATTTGAGGGATCCGGAAACACCATATATTTT.

In DNA form, the CDR3 reads TGTGCCTGGAGTGACCCCGACAGGGAGCGTGGTGAAAAACTGTTTTTT. As protein: CAWSDPDRERGEKLFF. The V call is TRBV30, the J call TRBJ1-4; 7 positions match TRBD1. This CDR3 is 16 amino acids long. CDR1 is GTSNPN and CDR2 is SVGIG in the germline V gene (reference sequence). Trimming took 1 base from V and 7 from J; bases not matched to a gene: 12.

V and J are TRBV18 and TRBJ2-1; TRBD1 matches 8 bases. The CDR3 contains 15 residues. The trim removed 6 bases at V and 5 bases at J, leaving 9 bases unmatched. The germline gives CDR1 KGHSH, CDR2 LQKENI. The CDR3: CASSRGQGPNNEQFF. CDR3 sequence (DNA): TGTGCCAGCTCCCGCGGACAGGGCCCCAACAATGAGCAGTTCTTC.

The chain recombines TRBV13 with TRBJ2-5, with TRBD2 matching 8 bases. This CDR3 spans 15 amino acids. Germline values: CDR1 PRHDT, CDR2 FYEKMQ (reference sequence). V shed 0 bases, J shed 8 bases, and the junction held 8 bases outside the gene matches. The CDR3 loop is CASSLGTSGGQTQYF. CDR3 sequence (DNA): TGTGCCAGCAGCTTAGGCACATCGGGGGGGCAAACCCAGTACTTC.

Notes on this clone: A junction end diverges from the germline sequence, so it may reflect a read error. This sequence joins TRBV5-5 and TRBJ2-5; 16 bases are shared with TRBD2. Germline CDR1 and CDR2: SGHKS and YYEKEE (reference sequence). This CDR3 comprises 17 residues. CDR3 loop: CASTLGTSGGAQETQYF. The CDR3 region has the DNA TGTGCCAGCACCTTGGGGACTAGCGGGGGGGCGCAAGAGACCCAGTACTTC. The full variable domain, rest sourced from reference TRBV5-5 and TRBJ2-5, is DAGVTQSPTHLIKTRGQQVTLRCSPISGHKSVSWYQQVLGQGPQFIFQYYEKEERGRGNFPDRFSARQFPNYSSELNVNALLLGDSALYLCASTLGTSGGAQETQYFGPGTRLLVL.

The chain has TRBV30 and TRBJ2-7; 7 bases fit TRBD1. V shed 2 bases, J shed 6 bases, and the junction held 4 bases outside the gene matches. The CDR3 is 12 amino acids. CDR1 GTSNPN and CDR2 SVGIG come from the germline V gene (reference sequence). The CDR3 coding sequence is TGTGCCTGGAGTCACAGACAGGGCGAGCAGTACTTC. This translates into CAWSHRQGEQYF.

This clone came up once. The chain recombines TRBV27 with TRBJ1-2; TRBD1 agrees at 9 bases. Germline V CDR1 and CDR2: MNHEY, SMNVEV (reference sequence). The CDR3 is 13 residues long. V gave up 6 bases and J gave up 8 bases; unmatched junction bases: 7. The DNA for the CDR3 is TGTGCCAGCAGCCCGGACAGGGGTAGCGGCTACACCTTC. This gives the protein CASSPDRGSGYTF.

This chain's CDR3 is CASSSGQILYEQYF. CDR3 coding DNA: TGTGCCAGCAGCTCGGGACAGATTCTCTACGAGCAGTACTTC. The V call is TRBV7-9, the J call TRBJ2-7; 7 bases are shared with TRBD1. Germline loops: CDR1 SEHNR, CDR2 FQNEAQ (reference sequence). V dropped 4 bases and J dropped 3; count of bases not matched to a gene: 6. This CDR3 region has 14 residues.

The chain carries TRBV12-3 or TRBV12-4 and TRBJ1-5, with 7 bases fitting TRBD1. The CDR3 is made up of 12 amino acids. Germline trimming cut 8 bases from V and 6 bases from J; bases unmatched to any gene: 4. The CDR3 protein is CASQTGSQPQHF. DNA for the CDR3: TGTGCCAGCCAGACAGGGTCTCAGCCCCAGCATTTT.

The rearrangement uses TRBV2 and TRBJ1-2; TRBD1 is a possible D gene (5 bases). V shed 7 bases and J shed 1 base, with 13 bases lying between them. This CDR3 has 14 amino acids. Germline lookup yields CDR1 SNHLY and CDR2 FYNNEI. This chain's CDR3 is CASNGGEVNYGYTF. CDR3 sequence (DNA): TGTGCCAGCAACGGGGGAGAGGTTAACTATGGCTACACCTTC.

The rearrangement uses TRBV7-9 and TRBJ1-1, with 10 bases identical to TRBD1. V lost 6 bases, J lost 4 bases, and 8 bases stayed unmatched. Germline lookup yields CDR1 SEHNR and CDR2 FQNEAQ (reference sequence). This CDR3 has 15 residues. The DNA for the CDR3 is TGTGCCAGCAGTCCTAAGACAGGGGGCATCACTGAAGCTTTCTTT. This translates into CASSPKTGGITEAFF.

The chain uses TRBV19 and TRBJ2-3; D is ambiguous. The CDR3 length is 16 residues. The germline gives CDR1 LNHDA, CDR2 SQIVND (reference sequence). The germline V and J ends were trimmed by 2 bases and 1 base, with 13 bases remaining between them. The CDR3 DNA is TGTGCCAGTAGTATAAACCCTAGAGGCGGCACAGATACGCAGTATTTT. It specifies CASSINPRGGTDTQYF.

This chain joins TRBV27 and TRBJ2-3, with D tentatively TRBD2 (6 bases). Germline V gives CDR1 MNHEY, CDR2 SMNVEV (reference sequence). This CDR3 comprises 18 residues. V was shortened by 2 bases and J by 1 base, with 19 bases between the two germline ends. CDR3 sequence reads: CASSLRPGGFRGTDTQYF. Written as DNA, the CDR3 is TGTGCCAGCAGTTTACGCCCCGGAGGGTTTCGTGGCACAGATACGCAGTATTTT.

The chain joins TRBV12-5 to TRBJ2-7, with 7 bases lining up with TRBD1. Germline V CDR1 and CDR2: LGHNT, FRNRAP. Losses at the gene ends were 2 bases for V and 5 bases for J; bases not matched to a gene: 9. The CDR3 sequence is 15 residues long. CDR3 amino acids: CASGLRQGVRHEQYF. The CDR3 nucleotides are TGTGCTAGTGGTTTGCGGCAGGGGGTAAGGCACGAGCAGTACTTC.

This clone was picked up one time. The rearrangement joins TRBV5-1 to TRBJ2-1; D perhaps matches TRBD2 (6 bases). V gave up 4 bases and J gave up 0 bases, with 11 bases separating them. The CDR3 length is 15 residues. From germline, CDR1 is SGHRS and CDR2 YFSETQ. The CDR3 here is CASSPDGSSYNEQFF. The CDR3 coding sequence is TGCGCCAGCAGCCCGGACGGGAGCTCCTACAATGAGCAGTTCTTC.

The rearrangement joins TRBV21-1 to TRBJ1-1. TRBV21-1 is listed as a pseudogene. The CDR3 is made up of 13 amino acids. The CDR3 is CASSSGGGTEAFF. The DNA of the CDR3 is TGTGCCAGCAGCAGTGGGGGGGGCACTGAAGCTTTCTTT.

The sample holds a few counts of this clone. The chain links TRBV5-5 to TRBJ2-7; 9 positions agree with TRBD1. V lost 6 bases and J lost 4; bases outside the gene matches: 5. Germline V gene data show CDR1 as SGHKS and CDR2 as YYEKEE (reference sequence). This CDR3 spans 13 amino acids. CDR3 coding DNA: TGTGCCAGCATTGGGACAGGGACTTACGAGCAGTACTTC. Protein product: CASIGTGTYEQYF.

There are a few counts of this clone. V and J are TRBV14 and TRBJ1-5, with D perhaps matching TRBD1 (5 bases). Trimming left V 0 bases short and J 10 bases short, with 7 bases between. Germline-derived CDR1 and CDR2 are SGHDN and FVKESK. The CDR3 has 12 amino acids. The CDR3 region has the DNA TGTGCCAGCAGCCAAGAAAGGGGCCCCCAGCATTTT. The encoded protein is CASSQERGPQHF.

This clone has just a few counts. The chain recombines TRBV4-2 with TRBJ1-1; D might be TRBD1 (5 bases). Deletions cut 1 base from V and 5 bases from J, with 11 bases between. CDR3 size: 14 residues. Germline CDR1 and CDR2: LGHNA and YNFKEQ. The CDR3 loop reads CASSQAGGETEAFF. In DNA form, the CDR3 reads TGTGCCAGCAGCCAAGCGGGGGGAGAGACTGAAGCTTTCTTT.

V gene TRBV5-4 combines with J gene TRBJ2-1; 8 nucleotides align to TRBD2. Per the germline V gene, CDR1 is SGHNT and CDR2 is YYREEE (reference sequence). V shed 5 bases, J shed 3 bases, and the junction held 7 bases outside the gene matches. CDR3 length: 15 residues. The CDR3 DNA is TGTGCCAGCAGGTCCACGGGGGGGCGCTACAATGAGCAGTTCTTC. This gives the protein CASRSTGGRYNEQFF.

V is TRBV19 and J is TRBJ1-2; 7 bases are a match to TRBD1. This CDR3 comprises 13 residues. Germline CDR1 LNHDA, CDR2 SQIVND (reference sequence). J gave up 4 bases and V 7 bases, and 6 bases lay outside the gene matches. CDR3 nucleotides: TGTGCCAGTAAAGAGGGGGCCTCCTATGGCTACACCTTC. This encodes CASKEGASYGYTF. Using reference TRBV19 and TRBJ1-2 for the parts outside the CDR3, the full variable domain is DGGITQSPKYLFRKEGQNVTLSCEQNLNHDAMYWYRQDPGQGLRLIYYSQIVNDFQKGDIAEGYSVSREKKESFPLTVTSAQKNPTAFYLCASKEGASYGYTFGSGTRLTVV.